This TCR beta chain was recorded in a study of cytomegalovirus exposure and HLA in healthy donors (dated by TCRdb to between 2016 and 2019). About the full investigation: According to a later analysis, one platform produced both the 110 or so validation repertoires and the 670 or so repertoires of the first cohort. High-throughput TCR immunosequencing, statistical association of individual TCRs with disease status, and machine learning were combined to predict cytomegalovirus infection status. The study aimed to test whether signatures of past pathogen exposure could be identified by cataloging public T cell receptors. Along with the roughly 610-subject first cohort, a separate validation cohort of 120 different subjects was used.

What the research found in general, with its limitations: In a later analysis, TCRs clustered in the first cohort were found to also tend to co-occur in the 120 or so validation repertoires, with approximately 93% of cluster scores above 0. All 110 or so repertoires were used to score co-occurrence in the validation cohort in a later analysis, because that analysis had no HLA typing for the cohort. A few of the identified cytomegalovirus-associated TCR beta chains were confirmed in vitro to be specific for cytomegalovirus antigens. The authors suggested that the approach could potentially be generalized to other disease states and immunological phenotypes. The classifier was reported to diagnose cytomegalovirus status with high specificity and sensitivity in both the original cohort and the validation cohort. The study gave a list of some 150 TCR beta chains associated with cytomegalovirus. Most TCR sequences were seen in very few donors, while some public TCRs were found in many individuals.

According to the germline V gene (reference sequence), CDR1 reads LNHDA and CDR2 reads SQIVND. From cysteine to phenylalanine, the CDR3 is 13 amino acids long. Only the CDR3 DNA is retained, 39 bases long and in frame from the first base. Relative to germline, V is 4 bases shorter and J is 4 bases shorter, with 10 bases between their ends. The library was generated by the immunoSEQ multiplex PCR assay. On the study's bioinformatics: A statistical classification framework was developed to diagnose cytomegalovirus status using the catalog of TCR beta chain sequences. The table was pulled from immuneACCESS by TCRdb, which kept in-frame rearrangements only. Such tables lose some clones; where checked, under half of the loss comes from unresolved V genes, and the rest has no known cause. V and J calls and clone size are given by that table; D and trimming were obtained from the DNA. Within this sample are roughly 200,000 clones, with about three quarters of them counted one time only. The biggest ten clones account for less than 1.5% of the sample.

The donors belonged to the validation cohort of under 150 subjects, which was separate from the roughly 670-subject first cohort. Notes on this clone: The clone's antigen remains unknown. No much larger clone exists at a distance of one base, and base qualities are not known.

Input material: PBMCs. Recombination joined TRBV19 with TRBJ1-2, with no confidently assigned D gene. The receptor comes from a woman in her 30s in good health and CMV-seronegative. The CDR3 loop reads CASSKREVYGYTF. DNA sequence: TGTGCCAGTAGTAAAAGGGAGGTCTATGGCTACACCTTC.